This TCR beta chain was sequenced for a study of cytomegalovirus exposure and HLA in healthy donors. Sequenced by immunoSEQ multiplex PCR; TCRdb stores in-frame clones only, minus some. Counted here are fewer than 200,000 clones, approximately 89% occurring once; the ten biggest clones make up 7.2%. Germline V CDR1 and CDR2: SGHTA, FQGNSA. Trimming removed 5 bases from V and 5 bases from J; junction bases left unmatched: 12. The CDR3 runs 18 residues. Sequencing was performed on PBMCs. V usage is TRBV7-2 and J usage is TRBJ2-5, with TRBD2 identical over 15 bases. The sequence derives from a man in his thirties or forties in good health and CMV-seropositive. CDR3 loop: CASSTTPGLAGGRETQYF. DNA of the CDR3: TGTGCCAGCAGCACTACCCCCGGACTAGCGGGAGGGCGGGAGACCCAGTACTTC.